This section outlines one T cell receptor beta chain sequence together with its context. Its antigen remains undetermined. The junction departs from germline at one end; a sequencing error may be responsible. Collaborating institutions collected whole blood in K2EDTA tubes following their own protocols. For TCRbeta analysis, collaborators shipped samples as frozen whole blood, isolated PBMCs, or DNA extracted from either of those sample types. The entry originates in a study of blood T cell repertoires in COVID-19 (dated by TCRdb to 2020 to 2021). As for the study more broadly: Samples covering the acute and convalescent phases of COVID-19 were provided by collaborators in the United States, Italy and Spain. The dataset comprised deeply sampled blood TCRbeta repertoires from subjects exposed to, actively infected with, or recovered from COVID-19. A freely available public database, intended as a resource for researchers studying the immune response to SARS-CoV-2, is where the repertoires were released. Samples were obtained from the ongoing ImmuneRACE study (first 160 participants) and from roughly 1,300 subjects provided by 6 global collaborators. Sample metadata almost always included a de-identified subject ID, COVID-19 status, age in years and sex. The material from the prospective study consisted of cDNA or gDNA derived from T cells, B-cell-depleted T cells, or PBMCs. Where available, HLA class I and class II types were obtained from metadata supplied by the sample provider rather than from assay-based typing.

The CDR3 starts with the cysteine, ends with the phenylalanine, and has 13 residues. Only the CDR3 DNA stays, 39 bases, in frame from base 1. The germline V gene encodes CDR1 LGHDT and CDR2 YNNKEL (reference sequence). Overall study results and their limits: The quantity of clinical and demographic metadata differed by source and by participant and was supplied without curation.

TCRbeta CDR3 regions were amplified from genomic DNA by means of the immunoSEQ Assay, a bias-controlled multiplex PCR. The source study handled its data this way. Within the assay, amplification of reference gene primers was used to estimate how many nucleated cells each sample contained. To quantify the absolute abundance of each unique TCRbeta CDR3 rearrangement, sequence reads were collapsed and filtered. For each sample, productive Simpson clonality was calculated as the square root of Simpson's diversity index across productive rearrangements. TCRdb mirrors the immuneACCESS table, restricted to in-frame sequences. Some clones are absent from its copies; in checked studies, under half trace to an unresolved V gene, and the reason for the others is unknown. V and J calls plus clone size are reproduced from that table; the DNA served to infer D and trimming. Here the sample has about 190,000 clones; 88% occur a single time. The ten largest clones add up to around 5.8% of the sample.

This sequence originates from a man in his forties or fifties with active or convalescent COVID-19. The specimen sequenced was peripheral blood. Here the chain combines TRBV3-1 (or the pseudogene TRBV3-2) and TRBJ2-7; perhaps TRBD2 is the D gene, with 5 bases matching. Here is the DNA: TGTGCCAGCAGCAGGACTGGATCGTACGGGCAGTACTTC. Translated, this gives CASSRTGSYGQYF.